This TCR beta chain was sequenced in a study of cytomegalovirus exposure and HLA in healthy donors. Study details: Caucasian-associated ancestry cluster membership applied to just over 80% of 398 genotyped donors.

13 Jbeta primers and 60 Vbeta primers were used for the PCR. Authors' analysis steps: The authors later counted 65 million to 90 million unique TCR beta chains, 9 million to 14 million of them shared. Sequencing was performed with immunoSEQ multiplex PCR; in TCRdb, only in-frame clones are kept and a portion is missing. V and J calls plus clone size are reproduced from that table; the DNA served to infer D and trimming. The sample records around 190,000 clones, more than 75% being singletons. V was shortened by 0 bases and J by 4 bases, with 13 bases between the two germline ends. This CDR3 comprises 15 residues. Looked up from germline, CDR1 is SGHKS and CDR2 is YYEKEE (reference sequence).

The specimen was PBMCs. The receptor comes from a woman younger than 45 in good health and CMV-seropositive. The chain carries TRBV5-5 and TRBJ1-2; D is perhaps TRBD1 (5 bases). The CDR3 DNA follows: TGTGCCAGCAGCTTGGACTCAGGGATTTCCTATGGCTACACCTTC. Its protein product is CASSLDSGISYGYTF.